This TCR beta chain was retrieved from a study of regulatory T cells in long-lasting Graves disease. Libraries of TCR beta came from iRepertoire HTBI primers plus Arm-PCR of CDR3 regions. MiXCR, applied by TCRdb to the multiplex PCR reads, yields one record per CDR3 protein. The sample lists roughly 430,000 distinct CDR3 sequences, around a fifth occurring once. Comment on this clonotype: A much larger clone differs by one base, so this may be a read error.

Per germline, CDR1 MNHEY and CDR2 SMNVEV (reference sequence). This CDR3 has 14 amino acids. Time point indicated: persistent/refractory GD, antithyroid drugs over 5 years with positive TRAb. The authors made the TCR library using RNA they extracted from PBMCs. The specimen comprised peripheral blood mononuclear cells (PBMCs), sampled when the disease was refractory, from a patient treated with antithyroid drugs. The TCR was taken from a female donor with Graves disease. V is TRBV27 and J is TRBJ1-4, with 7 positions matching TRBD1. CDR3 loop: CASSKTGLAEELFF. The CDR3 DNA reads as TGTGCCAGCAGTAAGACAGGGTTGGCTGAAGAACTGTTTTTT.